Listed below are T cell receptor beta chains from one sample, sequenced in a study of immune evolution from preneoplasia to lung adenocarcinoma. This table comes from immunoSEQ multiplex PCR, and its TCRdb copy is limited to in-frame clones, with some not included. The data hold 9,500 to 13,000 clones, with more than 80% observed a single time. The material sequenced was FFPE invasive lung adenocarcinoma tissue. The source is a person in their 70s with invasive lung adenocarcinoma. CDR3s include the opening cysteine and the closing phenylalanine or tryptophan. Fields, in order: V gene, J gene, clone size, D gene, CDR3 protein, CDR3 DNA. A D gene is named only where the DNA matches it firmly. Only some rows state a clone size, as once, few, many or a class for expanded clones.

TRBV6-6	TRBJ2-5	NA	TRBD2	CASSSGGGLRETQYF	TGTGCCAGCAGTTCGGGGGGGGGACTCCGGGAGACCCAGTACTTC
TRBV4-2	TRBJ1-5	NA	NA	CASSQEVLYSSNQPQHF	TGTGCCAGCAGCCAAGAGGTTTTATACAGTAGCAATCAGCCCCAGCATTTT
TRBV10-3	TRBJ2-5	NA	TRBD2	CAISDGGGDQETQYF	TGTGCCATCAGTGACGGCGGGGGGGATCAAGAGACCCAGTACTTC
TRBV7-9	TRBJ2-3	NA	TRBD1	CASSLGGQGADTQYF	TGTGCCAGCAGCTTAGGAGGGCAGGGGGCAGATACGCAGTATTTT
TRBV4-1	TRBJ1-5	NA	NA	CASSQEMGGLNQPQHF	TGCGCCAGCAGCCAAGAAATGGGGGGCCTCAATCAGCCCCAGCATTTT
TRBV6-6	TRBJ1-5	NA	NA	CATSGLNSNQPQHF	TGTGCCACCTCTGGGTTAAATAGCAATCAGCCCCAGCATTTT
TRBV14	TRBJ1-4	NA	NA	CASSQDRAGDGVNEKLFF	TGTGCCAGCAGCCAAGATCGGGCAGGGGACGGCGTTAATGAAAAACTGTTTTTT
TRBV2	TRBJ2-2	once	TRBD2	CASGREMAGELFF	TGTGCCAGCGGGCGGGAGATGGCCGGGGAGCTGTTTTTT
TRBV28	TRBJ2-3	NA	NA	CARPRKGVGGSTDTQYF	TGTGCCAGACCCAGGAAGGGGGTTGGGGGCTCGACAGATACGCAGTATTTT
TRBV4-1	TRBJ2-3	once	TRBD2	CASSQGGTSVSYTQYF	TGCGCCAGCAGCCAAGGAGGGACTAGCGTTTCGTATACGCAGTATTTT
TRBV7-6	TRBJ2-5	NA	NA	CASSLSVFGGVETQYF	TGTGCCAGCAGCTTAAGTGTGTTCGGGGGCGTGGAGACCCAGTACTTC
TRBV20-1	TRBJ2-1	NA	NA	CSASSHNEQFF	TGCAGTGCAAGCTCTCACAATGAGCAGTTCTTC
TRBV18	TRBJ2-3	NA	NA	CASSSTRDDTQYF	TGTGCCAGCTCGTCTACTAGGGATGATACGCAGTATTTT
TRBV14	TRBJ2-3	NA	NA	CASSQGAGTDTQYF	TGTGCCAGCAGCCAAGGTGCGGGCACAGATACGCAGTATTTT
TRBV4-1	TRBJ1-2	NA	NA	CASSQDPGGNYGYTF	TGCGCCAGCAGCCAAGACCCGGGAGGGAACTATGGCTACACCTTC
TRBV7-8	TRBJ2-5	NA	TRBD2	CASSLGLAGGGETQYF	TGTGCCAGCAGCTTGGGACTAGCGGGAGGCGGAGAGACCCAGTACTTC
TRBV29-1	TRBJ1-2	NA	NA	CSVEEGGRAGYTF	TGCAGCGTTGAAGAGGGGGGGCGCGCGGGCTACACCTTC
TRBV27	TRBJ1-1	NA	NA	CASSFREDTEAFF	TGTGCCAGCAGTTTTAGGGAGGACACTGAAGCTTTCTTT